The 20 T cell receptor beta chains in this list originate from one sample, sequenced in a study of blood T cell repertoires in COVID-19. TCRdb's table, derived via immunoSEQ multiplex PCR, lists solely in-frame clones and lacks some. The repertoire consists of 200,000 to 250,000 clones, with 75% to 90% occurring once and the leading ten covering roughly 4%. Input material: PBMCs or T cells enriched from blood (not recorded which). The receptor set was obtained from a woman aged 25 to 39 who had been exposed to COVID-19.

The chain joins TRBV19 to TRBJ2-7; perhaps TRBD1 as D (7 bases). CDR3 length: 14 residues. Germline assignment: CDR1 LNHDA and CDR2 SQIVND (reference sequence). Trimming took off 4 bases at V and 2 bases at J, with 12 bases between the two ends. DNA of the CDR3: TGTGCCAGTAGTAGCCAGGGGGGTACCTACGAGCAGTACTTC. It encodes CASSSQGGTYEQYF. Combining the CDR3 with reference TRBV19 and TRBJ2-7 gives the whole variable domain DGGITQSPKYLFRKEGQNVTLSCEQNLNHDAMYWYRQDPGQGLRLIYYSQIVNDFQKGDIAEGYSVSREKKESFPLTVTSAQKNPTAFYLCASSSQGGTYEQYFGPGTRLTVT.

The chain is built from TRBV6-2 or TRBV6-3 and TRBJ2-5; 8 positions match TRBD2. V dropped 2 bases and J dropped 0; count of bases not matched to a gene: 11. CDR1 and CDR2 (germline): MNHEY, SVGEGT. This CDR3 is 18 amino acids long. The CDR3 loop reads CASSYGQRGRPNQETQYF. The CDR3 nucleotides read TGTGCCAGCAGTTACGGCCAGCGGGGGAGGCCCAACCAAGAGACCCAGTACTTC.

The gene calls are TRBV5-1 and TRBJ2-7; D possibly corresponds to TRBD2 (7 bases). The CDR3 is made up of 15 amino acids. Per the germline V gene, CDR1 is SGHRS and CDR2 is YFSETQ. V lost 4 bases to trimming and J lost 6 bases, with 20 bases between them. CDR3 DNA sequence: TGCGCCAGCAGCGTCGGCCCGGGGGGCCACTCCGAGCAGTACTTC. It codes for CASSVGPGGHSEQYF.

This clone was detected once. This chain joins TRBV6-1 and TRBJ2-2; 9 bases match TRBD2. With V trimmed by 0 bases and J by 3 bases, 5 bases remained unmatched. The CDR3 covers 17 residues. The germline V gene has CDR1 MNHNS and CDR2 SASEGT. CDR3 loop: CASSEALLAGYTGELFF. The DNA for the CDR3 is TGTGCCAGCAGTGAAGCCCTGCTAGCGGGGTACACCGGGGAGCTGTTTTTT.

A few counts support this clone. The CDR3 loop reads CASSTGQGTGYTF. In nucleotides, the CDR3 is TGTGCCAGCAGTACGGGACAGGGGACCGGCTACACCTTC. V and J are TRBV25-1 and TRBJ1-2; 10 bases align to TRBD1. This CDR3 is built from 13 residues. In germline, CDR1 is MGHDK, CDR2 SYGVNS. V dropped 5 bases and J dropped 8; count of bases not matched to a gene: 5.

V and J are TRBV6-1 and TRBJ2-4; TRBD1 agrees at 7 bases. V dropped 4 bases and J dropped 4; count of bases not matched to a gene: 10. CDR1 MNHNS and CDR2 SASEGT come from the germline V gene. The CDR3 spans 16 residues. This chain's CDR3 is CASSAMAGTEKNIQYF. CDR3 in DNA: TGTGCCAGCAGTGCTATGGCCGGGACAGAGAAAAACATTCAGTACTTC.

This clone appeared a few times. This chain joins TRBV11-2 and TRBJ2-5, with 9 bases lining up with TRBD2. Looked up from germline, CDR1 is SGHAT and CDR2 is FQNNGV. The CDR3 loop spans 16 amino acids. V dropped 0 bases and J dropped 5; count of bases not matched to a gene: 7. CDR3 amino acids: CASSLDPAGGVETQYF. CDR3 nucleotide sequence: TGTGCCAGCAGCTTAGATCCAGCGGGGGGCGTTGAGACCCAGTACTTC.

V and J are TRBV6-2 or TRBV6-3 and TRBJ2-3; TRBD2 aligns across 12 bases. CDR1 is MNHEY and CDR2 is SVGEGT in the germline V gene. V gave up 2 bases and J gave up 5 bases; unmatched junction bases: 5. The CDR3 covers 16 residues. The CDR3 reads CASSYLTSGGGDTQYF. For the CDR3, the DNA is TGTGCCAGCAGTTACCTGACTAGCGGGGGAGGAGATACGCAGTATTTT.

The chain employs TRBV18 and TRBJ2-1, with 8 bases that match TRBD2. This CDR3 is 13 amino acids long. V trimming: 8 bases; J trimming: 7 bases; junction bases outside the gene matches: 7. Germline values: CDR1 KGHSH, CDR2 LQKENI. Here the CDR3 reads CASTPPGGNEQFF. In DNA, the CDR3 is TGTGCCAGCACCCCCCCGGGGGGGAATGAGCAGTTCTTC.

This clone was found a few times. The V call is TRBV19, the J call TRBJ1-5; 8 bases agree with TRBD1. V shed 5 bases, J shed 5 bases, and the junction held 11 bases outside the gene matches. The CDR3 spans 16 residues. Per germline, CDR1 LNHDA and CDR2 SQIVND (reference sequence). The CDR3 nucleotides are TGTGCCAGTAGTCGTTATAGGGACAGGATCGATCAGCCCCAGCATTTT. It codes for CASSRYRDRIDQPQHF.

As regards this clone: Germline and junction disagree at one end, which may indicate a read error. J is TRBJ2-2 and V is TRBV5-1, with TRBD2 identical over 8 bases. The germline V gene encodes CDR1 SGHRS and CDR2 YFSETQ. CDR3 size: 17 residues. This CDR3 is CARSRRGGGRNTGELFF. For the CDR3, the DNA is TGCGCCCGCAGCCGGCGGGGCGGGGGGAGAAACACCGGGGAGCTGTTTTTT.

The V gene is TRBV5-1, the J gene TRBJ1-2; 7 nucleotides agree with TRBD1. V dropped 4 bases and J dropped 8; count of bases not matched to a gene: 11. CDR1 and CDR2 (germline): SGHRS, YFSETQ. The CDR3 loop spans 14 amino acids. The CDR3, as DNA: TGCGCCAGCAGCCCGCAAGGGGGCCAGGGAGGCTACACCTTC. It translates to CASSPQGGQGGYTF.

This clone was observed a single time. This sequence joins TRBV19 and TRBJ1-2, with 7 nucleotides matching TRBD1. V shed 3 bases, J shed 7 bases, and the junction held 2 bases outside the gene matches. Germline V CDR1 and CDR2: LNHDA, SQIVND (reference sequence). The CDR3 has 12 amino acids. The CDR3 here is CASSIQGGGYTF. Here the CDR3 DNA reads TGTGCCAGTAGTATCCAGGGGGGTGGCTACACCTTC.

The chain uses TRBV5-1 and TRBJ1-2; 8 bases map to TRBD1. The germline V gene has CDR1 SGHRS and CDR2 YFSETQ. Trimming cost V 4 bases and J 6 bases; bases outside gene matches: 17. The CDR3 sequence is 17 residues long. The CDR3 spells CASSLLLQGEIGHGYTF. CDR3 sequence (DNA): TGCGCCAGCAGCCTACTTCTACAGGGGGAGATAGGTCATGGCTACACCTTC.

The rearrangement links TRBV4-1 to TRBJ1-5; D unclear. Germline V gene data show CDR1 as MGHRA and CDR2 as YSYEKL. The CDR3 length is 16 residues. Trimming stripped 0 bases from V and 4 bases from J, with 13 bases between. The CDR3 spells CASSQDTGIRNQPQHF. CDR3 sequence (DNA): TGCGCCAGCAGCCAAGATACGGGGATTAGGAATCAGCCCCAGCATTTT.

The chain carries TRBV19 and TRBJ1-3; 7 nucleotides match TRBD1. Germline V CDR1 and CDR2: LNHDA, SQIVND (reference sequence). With 4 bases clipped from V and 0 bases from J, the junction kept 9 bases outside the gene matches. This CDR3 has 17 residues. Written as DNA, the CDR3 is TGTGCCAGTAGTACCCAGACAGGGCACCTCTCTGGAAACACCATATATTTT. Protein: CASSTQTGHLSGNTIYF.

In DNA, the CDR3 is TGTGCCAGCAGCCCTACGAAACTCGGGGGGCCCCCCTACGAGCAGTACTTC. Its protein is CASSPTKLGGPPYEQYF. The chain joins TRBV7-8 to TRBJ2-7, with D possibly being TRBD2 (7 bases). CDR3 length equals 17 residues. The V gene's germline CDR1 is SGHVS and CDR2 FQNEAQ. V dropped 5 bases and J dropped 2 bases, with 22 bases sitting between them.

The sample holds a few counts of this clone. This chain joins TRBV4-2 and TRBJ1-3; weak D call: TRBD1 (5 bases). Germline loops: CDR1 LGHNA, CDR2 YNFKEQ. The CDR3 runs to 16 residues. Trimming took 0 bases from V and 4 from J, leaving 13 bases between them. CDR3 sequence (DNA): TGTGCCAGCAGCCAAGAAACGGAGGGGAGGGGAAACACCATATATTTT. It specifies CASSQETEGRGNTIYF.

The gene calls are TRBV10-1 and TRBJ2-1, with TRBD1 identical over 8 bases. This CDR3 contains 17 residues. The ends lost 9 bases at V and 0 bases at J; junction bases unmatched: 13. The germline V gene encodes CDR1 WNHNN and CDR2 SYGVQD (reference sequence). CDR3 sequence: CASSPGTGISSYNEQFF. The CDR3 DNA is TGCGCCAGTAGTCCCGGGACAGGAATCTCCTCCTACAATGAGCAGTTCTTC.

CDR3 nucleotide sequence: TGTGCCAGCAGCCAAATCGAGGGATTGAGCACCGGGGAGCTGTTTTTT. As protein: CASSQIEGLSTGELFF. This chain connects TRBV14 to TRBJ2-2; a weak D match, TRBD2 (5 bases). This CDR3 has 16 residues. Germline V lookup: CDR1 SGHDN, CDR2 FVKESK. The V gene lost 2 bases and the J gene lost 4 bases, with 14 bases spanning the gap.